The clone carrying this T cell receptor beta chain showed up just a few times. The data derive from a study of T cells in narcolepsy. On the study more broadly: Healthy controls were enrolled alongside patients with narcolepsy type 1 or type 2.

Deletions cut 3 bases from V and 4 bases from J, with 9 bases between. The CDR3 runs 14 residues. Germline V lookup: CDR1 SNHLY, CDR2 FYNNEI. The protocol was immunoSEQ multiplex PCR, while the TCRdb copy is restricted to in-frame clones and leaves out a portion. This table holds 30,000 or so clones, roughly 80% found once. This clonotype was obtained from a human donor with narcolepsy. The V call is TRBV2, the J call TRBJ1-4; D remains ambiguous. The sequenced sample was CD45RA- memory CD4+ T cells from PBMCs. The CDR3 sequence is CASSDGRINEKLFF. In nucleotides, the CDR3 is TGTGCCAGCAGTGACGGCAGGATTAATGAAAAACTGTTTTTT.